The 21 T cell receptor beta chains below all came from one sample that was sequenced in a study of T cell responses to AZD1222 COVID-19 vaccine. The data were produced by immunoSEQ multiplex PCR, yet TCRdb's version contains in-frame clones alone and is incomplete. This table holds about 85,000 clones, 80% to 90% found once. Sequenced here: peripheral blood, sampled on day 0 of AZD1222 vaccination. Receptors were obtained from an adult in good health.

This rearrangement joins TRBV3-1 (or the pseudogene TRBV3-2) to TRBJ2-3, with a weak D call TRBD2 (5 bases). There are 17 residues in the CDR3. V was pared by 3 bases and J by 1 base, with 17 bases between. In germline, CDR1 is LGHDT, CDR2 YNNKEL (reference sequence). The CDR3 reads CASSQGRLPQGTDTQYF. CDR3 nucleotides: TGTGCCAGCAGCCAGGGCCGACTACCCCAGGGCACAGATACGCAGTATTTT.

This clone came up once. The gene calls are TRBV9 and TRBJ2-2; 10 bases agree with TRBD1. V shed 4 bases, J shed 5 bases, and the junction held 5 bases outside the gene matches. The V gene's germline CDR1 is SGDLS and CDR2 YYNGEE. The CDR3 loop spans 15 amino acids. The CDR3 region has the DNA TGTGCCAGCAGCTTCCGGACAGGGGGAACCGGGGAGCTGTTTTTT. This codes for CASSFRTGGTGELFF. The full variable domain, its missing parts supplied by reference TRBV9 and TRBJ2-2, is DSGVTQTPKHLITATGQRVTLRCSPRSGDLSVYWYQQSLDQGLQFLIQYYNGEERAKGNILERFSAQQFPDLHSELNLSSLELGDSALYFCASSFRTGGTGELFFGEGSRLTVL.

V usage is TRBV5-1 and J usage is TRBJ1-1; D is ambiguous. The V end was cut by 0 bases, the J end by 0 bases, with 6 bases between. The germline CDR1 and CDR2 sequences are SGHRS and YFSETQ. The CDR3 length is 14 residues. CDR3 region: CASSLGELNTEAFF. CDR3 bases: TGCGCCAGCAGCTTGGGGGAACTGAACACTGAAGCTTTCTTT.

This clone was recorded only once. The rearrangement uses TRBV14 and TRBJ1-2; tentatively, D is TRBD1 (6 bases). Trimming took off 3 bases at V and 5 bases at J, with 13 bases between the two ends. The CDR3 runs 14 residues. The V gene's germline CDR1 is SGHDN and CDR2 FVKESK. The CDR3 loop reads CASSQTGQSYGYTF. The CDR3 nucleotides are TGTGCCAGCAGCCAGACAGGACAGAGTTATGGCTACACCTTC. The entire variable domain, with the rest obtained from reference TRBV14 and TRBJ1-2, is as follows: EAGVTQFPSHSVIEKGQTVTLRCDPISGHDNLYWYRRVMGKEIKFLLHFVKESKQDESGMPNNRFLAERTGGTYSTLKVQPAELEDSGVYFCASSQTGQSYGYTFGSGTRLTVV.

Only one count was recorded for this clone. The rearrangement links TRBV6-5 to TRBJ1-1; unclear D gene. V was cut by 0 bases and J by 1 base, with 3 bases left in between. Germline CDR1 and CDR2: MNHEY and SVGAGI. The CDR3 extends over 13 amino acids. The CDR3: CASSYSQNTEAFF. CDR3 bases: TGTGCCAGCAGTTACTCCCAGAACACTGAAGCTTTCTTT.

The rearrangement uses TRBV5-5 and TRBJ1-1; D unclear. V was pared by 0 bases and J by 7 bases, with 10 bases between. Germline V gene data show CDR1 as SGHKS and CDR2 as YYEKEE (reference sequence). CDR3 length: 13 amino acids. In DNA form, the CDR3 reads TGTGCCAGCAGCTTGGGTGCTTGGGGTGAAGCTTTCTTT. It translates to CASSLGAWGEAFF.

This clone was recorded only once. The genes are TRBV29-1 and TRBJ2-1; 7 bases fit TRBD2. CDR3 length: 14 residues. J was trimmed by 1 base and V by 4 bases; bases with no gene match: 4. Germline V lookup: CDR1 SQVTM, CDR2 ANQGSEA. The CDR3 sequence: CSVATSASYNEQFF. The CDR3 DNA reads TGCAGCGTTGCCACTAGCGCTTCCTACAATGAGCAGTTCTTC.

This chain connects TRBV5-1 to TRBJ2-7; possibly TRBD1 for D (7 bases). The CDR3 is 17 amino acids. Deletions cut 4 bases from V and 4 bases from J, with 24 bases between. CDR1 and CDR2 (germline): SGHRS, YFSETQ. CDR3 residues: CASSRDGFGRGAYEQYF. For the CDR3, the DNA is TGCGCCAGCAGCCGGGACGGTTTCGGCAGGGGGGCTTACGAGCAGTACTTC.

The chain employs TRBV28 and TRBJ1-5, with 8 positions matching TRBD1. Germline CDR1 is MDHEN and CDR2 is SYDVKM. The CDR3 is made up of 14 amino acids. V lost 4 bases to trimming and J lost 4 bases; unmatched junction nucleotides: 3. The CDR3 nucleotides read TGTGCCAGCAGTTCTTGGACAGGGAATCAGCCCCAGCATTTT. This codes for CASSSWTGNQPQHF.

The sample holds one count of this clone. This sequence joins TRBV5-6 and TRBJ1-1; unclear D gene. The CDR3 totals 16 residues. Germline V gene sequence: CDR1 SGHDT, CDR2 YYEEEE. V was trimmed by 2 bases and J by 4 bases, leaving 18 bases between them. The CDR3 spells CASSFRETLWSTEAFF. The DNA of the CDR3 is TGTGCCAGCAGCTTTAGAGAAACATTATGGAGCACTGAAGCTTTCTTT.

This chain connects TRBV9 to TRBJ1-4; TRBD1 matches at 7 bases. The CDR3 has 15 amino acids. The germline V gene encodes CDR1 SGDLS and CDR2 YYNGEE. The junction had 9 bases not matched to a gene; V was cut back by 3 bases and J by 7 bases. CDR3 sequence (DNA): TGTGCCAGCAGCGCCCAGACAGGGTACGGTGAAAAACTGTTTTTT. It yields the protein CASSAQTGYGEKLFF.

This rearrangement joins TRBV7-2 to TRBJ1-2; 7 nucleotides agree with TRBD1. V was clipped by 5 bases and J by 2 bases; unmatched bases: 2. This CDR3 comprises 13 residues. The germline CDR1 and CDR2 sequences are SGHTA and FQGNSA. The CDR3 nucleotides read TGTGCCAGCAGCCCCAGGGGGAACTATGGCTACACCTTC. Protein sequence: CASSPRGNYGYTF.

This sequence joins TRBV24-1 and TRBJ1-6, with D unclear. Germline lookup yields CDR1 KGHDR and CDR2 SFDVKD. This CDR3 contains 15 residues. Trimming pared 3 bases from V and 6 bases from J, leaving 11 bases between. CDR3 residues: CATSDLRASNSPLHF. The CDR3 DNA follows: TGTGCCACCAGTGATCTTCGCGCCAGTAATTCACCCCTCCACTTT.

The chain recombines TRBV4-1 with TRBJ2-7, with 9 bases lining up with TRBD2. V was clipped by 4 bases and J by 2 bases; unmatched bases: 3. This CDR3 spans 14 amino acids. CDR1 and CDR2 from the germline V gene are MGHRA and YSYEKL. The CDR3 DNA follows: TGCGCCAGCAGCCCGCTAGCGGGACCCTACGAGCAGTACTTC. Encoded protein: CASSPLAGPYEQYF.

The CDR3 protein is CASSLVDGQETQYF. CDR3 bases: TGTGCCAGCAGCTTAGTGGACGGGCAAGAGACCCAGTACTTC. The V call is TRBV7-8, the J call TRBJ2-5; D is undetermined. V was clipped by 1 base and J by 2 bases, with 8 bases between them. Germline CDR1 SGHVS, CDR2 FQNEAQ. CDR3 length equals 14 residues.

The count of this clone is one. This chain links TRBV27 with TRBJ1-2; possible D gene TRBD1, 6 bases. The germline V and J ends were trimmed by 5 bases and 3 bases, with 10 bases remaining between them. The CDR3 is 13 amino acids. From germline, CDR1 is MNHEY and CDR2 SMNVEV (reference sequence). The CDR3 reads CASSGGPDYGYTF. In DNA form, the CDR3 reads TGTGCCAGCAGTGGGGGGCCGGACTATGGCTACACCTTC.

The rearrangement uses TRBV6-1 and TRBJ2-5, with a tentative D call TRBD1 (6 bases). The CDR3 contains 18 residues. The germline V gene has CDR1 MNHNS and CDR2 SASEGT. Trimming shortened V by 2 bases and J by 4 bases, and 23 bases separated the two germline ends. CDR3 region: CASSERYRNRVVLETQYF. The DNA of the CDR3 is TGTGCCAGCAGTGAAAGGTACCGGAACAGGGTGGTGTTAGAGACCCAGTACTTC.

The chain couples TRBV25-1 to TRBJ1-6; 7 nucleotides agree with TRBD1. V lost 5 bases and J lost 8; bases outside the gene matches: 6. This CDR3 contains 14 residues. Germline V gene data show CDR1 as MGHDK and CDR2 as SYGVNS. Here the CDR3 reads CASSRPGGDSPLHF. The CDR3 region has the DNA TGTGCCAGCAGTCGTCCAGGGGGGGATTCACCCCTCCACTTT.

This clone was recorded once. The CDR3 nucleotides read TGTGCCAGCACCCCGACGGGATTAGGGGCCTGGACTAGCGGGAGGGCCCTCCTCTACGAGCAGTACTTC. Its translation is CASTPTGLGAWTSGRALLYEQYF. The chain uses TRBV6-2 or TRBV6-3 and TRBJ2-7; 15 nucleotides agree with TRBD2. The germline gives CDR1 MNHEY, CDR2 SVGEGT. The junction had 28 bases not matched to a gene; V was cut back by 7 bases and J by 3 bases. The length of the CDR3 is 23 residues.

The chain uses TRBV7-8 and TRBJ1-2; D unclear. Trimming cost V 1 base and J 7 bases, with 19 bases left between them. The CDR3 extends over 16 amino acids. Germline V gives CDR1 SGHVS, CDR2 FQNEAQ. CDR3 loop: CASSLESVMSQGGYTF. The CDR3 DNA follows: TGTGCCAGCAGCTTAGAATCAGTAATGAGTCAAGGTGGCTACACCTTC.

The V call is TRBV19, the J call TRBJ2-7, with 7 bases lining up with TRBD2. The CDR3 has 16 residues. Germline V gene sequence: CDR1 LNHDA, CDR2 SQIVND (reference sequence). The J segment lost 4 bases and the V segment lost 5 bases, leaving 14 bases of the junction unmatched. The CDR3 coding sequence is TGTGCCAGTAGTCAGGGATATAGCGGGTTGGGTTACGAGCAGTACTTC. As protein: CASSQGYSGLGYEQYF.